Shown below are 21 T cell receptor beta chains from a single sample sequenced in a study of T cell responses to AZD1222 COVID-19 vaccine. Data came from immunoSEQ multiplex PCR; TCRdb stores just in-frame clones and leaves some out. The table lists around 140,000 clones, 92% of them singletons. The sample was peripheral blood, taken 28 days after the second AZD1222 dose. The receptor source for this set is an adult who received the AZD1222 COVID-19 vaccine.

The CDR3 bases are TGTGCCAGTAGTATAGGCAGGGACACTGAAGCTTTCTTT. Residues: CASSIGRDTEAFF. The gene calls are TRBV19 and TRBJ1-1; D may be TRBD1 (5 bases). The length of the CDR3 is 13 residues. Trimming cost V 1 base and J 3 bases, with 6 bases left between them. Germline loops: CDR1 LNHDA, CDR2 SQIVND (reference sequence).

For this clone: One junction end does not reproduce the germline sequence, and a read error may be involved. The chain combines TRBV12-3 or TRBV12-4 with TRBJ1-3; weak D call: TRBD1 (5 bases). CDR3 size: 11 residues. The CDR3, as DNA: TGTGCCAGCAGTTTAACGGGACGGCAAGCTTTT. Translation gives CASSLTGRQAF.

The chain links TRBV12-3 or TRBV12-4 to TRBJ1-1; 7 bases are shared with TRBD1. Losses at the gene ends were 5 bases for V and 2 bases for J; bases not matched to a gene: 2. The CDR3 loop spans 13 amino acids. CDR3 loop: CASSRDSNTEAFF. The DNA of the CDR3 is TGTGCCAGCAGTCGGGACAGCAACACTGAAGCTTTCTTT.

The genes are TRBV12-5 and TRBJ2-2; D unresolved. The ends were cut back, 1 base at V and 7 bases at J, with 10 bases in the middle. CDR3 length: 14 amino acids. The germline V gene has CDR1 LGHNT and CDR2 FRNRAP. This CDR3 reads CASGLENIGGELFF. CDR3 in DNA: TGTGCTAGTGGTTTGGAAAACATAGGCGGGGAGCTGTTTTTT.

The chain couples TRBV5-8 to TRBJ2-3; 9 bases align to TRBD2. The germline V gene has CDR1 SGHTS and CDR2 YDEGEE. V dropped 3 bases and J dropped 0; count of bases not matched to a gene: 11. The CDR3 consists of 18 residues. CDR3 protein: CASSSAILAGSSTDTQYF. In nucleotides, the CDR3 is TGTGCCAGCAGCTCGGCAATACTAGCGGGCTCTAGCACAGATACGCAGTATTTT.

This chain links TRBV4-3 with TRBJ2-3; possible D gene TRBD2, 6 bases. The V end was cut by 9 bases, the J end by 4 bases, with 20 bases between. This CDR3 comprises 15 residues. CDR1 is LGHNA and CDR2 is YSLEER in the germline V gene. The CDR3 sequence is CASSPETSVPDTQYF. CDR3 in DNA: TGCGCCAGTTCGCCGGAGACTAGTGTCCCAGATACGCAGTATTTT.

V and J are TRBV19 and TRBJ1-2, with a possible D match to TRBD1 (6 bases). V was pared by 5 bases and J by 4 bases, with 23 bases between. Per the germline V gene, CDR1 is LNHDA and CDR2 is SQIVND (reference sequence). This CDR3 has 17 residues. The CDR3 here is CASSAPRGGDWIYGYTF. The CDR3 region has the DNA TGTGCCAGTAGTGCTCCTCGGGGGGGCGATTGGATCTATGGCTACACCTTC. The full variable domain, rest sourced from reference TRBV19 and TRBJ1-2, is DGGITQSPKYLFRKEGQNVTLSCEQNLNHDAMYWYRQDPGQGLRLIYYSQIVNDFQKGDIAEGYSVSREKKESFPLTVTSAQKNPTAFYLCASSAPRGGDWIYGYTFGSGTRLTVV.

The chain couples TRBV10-3 to TRBJ2-3, with a possible D match to TRBD1 (6 bases). Germline V gives CDR1 ENHRY, CDR2 SYGVKD. Trimming took off 3 bases at V and 5 bases at J, with 12 bases between the two ends. This CDR3 is 14 amino acids long. The CDR3 loop reads CAISDLGQLDTQYF. The CDR3 DNA is TGTGCCATCAGTGATTTGGGACAACTAGATACGCAGTATTTT.

V gene TRBV2 combines with J gene TRBJ1-2, with TRBD1 as a possible D gene (6 bases). This CDR3 has 14 residues. The germline CDR1 and CDR2 sequences are SNHLY and FYNNEI. With 1 base removed from V and 3 bases from J, the gap between germline ends came to 9 bases. The CDR3: CASSEVAGDYGYTF. The CDR3 DNA reads as TGTGCCAGCAGTGAAGTTGCAGGGGACTATGGCTACACCTTC.

The chain has TRBV5-1 and TRBJ2-5; D perhaps matches TRBD1 (6 bases). CDR1 SGHRS and CDR2 YFSETQ come from the germline V gene. Trimming left V 2 bases short and J 5 bases short, with 10 bases between. This CDR3 has 13 amino acids. This chain's CDR3 is CASSFQGQETQYF. The CDR3 bases are TGCGCCAGCAGCTTTCAGGGGCAGGAGACCCAGTACTTC. The entire variable domain, with the rest obtained from reference TRBV5-1 and TRBJ2-5, is as follows: KAGVTQTPRYLIKTRGQQVTLSCSPISGHRSVSWYQQTPGQGLQFLFEYFSETQRNKGNFPGRFSGRQFSNSRSEMNVSTLELGDSALYLCASSFQGQETQYFGPGTRLLVL.

V and J are TRBV4-2 and TRBJ2-7; D is unresolved. The CDR3 contains 13 residues. Trimming removed 5 bases at V and 3 bases at J, with 11 bases between. Germline V CDR1 and CDR2: LGHNA, YNFKEQ. The CDR3 sequence is CASSSTGYYEQYF. The CDR3 bases are TGTGCCAGCAGCTCTACCGGTTACTACGAGCAGTACTTC.

The rearrangement uses TRBV18 and TRBJ2-1; D remains ambiguous. Germline CDR1 KGHSH, CDR2 LQKENI. The V and J ends lost 2 bases and 5 bases respectively, with 7 bases between them. The CDR3 has 13 residues. Here the CDR3 reads CASSPVLDNEQFF. DNA for the CDR3: TGTGCCAGCTCACCAGTCTTGGACAATGAGCAGTTCTTC. Full variable domain (remainder filled in from reference TRBV18 and TRBJ2-1): NAGVMQNPRHLVRRRGQEARLRCSPMKGHSHVYWYRQLPEEGLKFMVYLQKENIIDESGMPKERFSAEFPKEGPSILRIQQVVRGDSAAYFCASSPVLDNEQFFGPGTRLTVL.

This clone is a singleton in its sample. This rearrangement joins TRBV10-3 to TRBJ2-3; the D gene is possibly TRBD1 (6 bases). The CDR3 is 18 residues long. V was shortened by 3 bases and J by 0 bases, with 19 bases between the two germline ends. Per germline, CDR1 ENHRY and CDR2 SYGVKD. The DNA of the CDR3 is TGTGCCATCAGTGAAACTAGGGGGAGCTCACCAAGCACAGATACGCAGTATTTT. This codes for CAISETRGSSPSTDTQYF.

The CDR3 protein is CASRGASGRSGNEQFF. Here the CDR3 DNA reads TGCGCCAGCAGAGGGGCTAGCGGGAGGTCGGGGAATGAGCAGTTCTTC. V gene TRBV10-2 combines with J gene TRBJ2-1; 11 nucleotides match TRBD2. This CDR3 has 16 residues. With 6 bases clipped from V and 7 bases from J, the junction kept 11 bases outside the gene matches. Germline CDR1 reads WSHSY; CDR2 reads SAAADI.

The rearrangement joins TRBV6-2 or TRBV6-3 to TRBJ2-7; the match to TRBD1 covers 7 bases. This CDR3 is built from 14 residues. The trim removed 1 base at V and 7 bases at J, leaving 7 bases unmatched. The germline gives CDR1 MNHEY, CDR2 SVGEGT. The CDR3 is CASSYFGRGREQYF. CDR3 DNA sequence: TGTGCCAGCAGTTACTTTGGTAGGGGGCGTGAGCAGTACTTC.

The chain combines TRBV6-4 with TRBJ1-1, with no clear D. The V gene lost 2 bases and the J gene lost 1 base, with 5 bases spanning the gap. From germline, CDR1 is MRHNA and CDR2 SNTAGT. The CDR3 covers 13 residues. CDR3 sequence reads: CASSDRSNTEAFF. DNA of the CDR3: TGTGCCAGCAGTGACCGGTCGAACACTGAAGCTTTCTTT.

This rearrangement joins TRBV24-1 to TRBJ2-1, with 14 positions matching TRBD2. The CDR3 totals 17 residues. CDR1 and CDR2 from the germline V gene are KGHDR and SFDVKD. V dropped 4 bases and J dropped 7; count of bases not matched to a gene: 8. The CDR3 nucleotides read TGTGCCACCAGTGACTTCGGGACTAGCGGGAGAACGAATGAGCAGTTCTTC. Its protein is CATSDFGTSGRTNEQFF.

This rearrangement joins TRBV4-1 to TRBJ2-7; 10 bases align to TRBD1. In germline, CDR1 is MGHRA, CDR2 YSYEKL. The ends lost 0 bases at V and 4 bases at J; junction bases unmatched: 3. This CDR3 contains 15 residues. In DNA, the CDR3 is TGCGCCAGCAGCCAAGAAGGGGACAGGGGTTACGAGCAGTACTTC. Translation gives CASSQEGDRGYEQYF.

This sequence joins TRBV30 and TRBJ1-5, with 8 bases identical to TRBD1. This CDR3 is built from 15 residues. Germline assignment: CDR1 GTSNPN and CDR2 SVGIG (reference sequence). Trimming removed 2 bases from V and 7 bases from J; junction bases left unmatched: 10. The CDR3 nucleotides read TGTGCCTGGAGTCCTTTGACAGGGGCAGGGCAGCCCCAGCATTTT. Translation gives CAWSPLTGAGQPQHF.

The CDR3: CASRTANNSPLHF. CDR3 DNA: TGTGCCAGCAGGACAGCTAATAATTCACCCCTCCACTTT. This rearrangement joins TRBV12-3 or TRBV12-4 to TRBJ1-6; D possibly corresponds to TRBD1 (5 bases). CDR3 length: 13 residues. V lost 6 bases and J 5 bases, leaving 8 bases between the germline ends.

The rearrangement uses TRBV19 and TRBJ1-1; tentative D call: TRBD1 (6 bases). V was shortened by 6 bases and J by 7 bases, with 12 bases between the two germline ends. CDR1 is LNHDA, CDR2 SQIVND, per germline (reference sequence). There are 12 residues in the CDR3. CDR3 DNA sequence: TGTGCCAGTAGACAGGGCGGCCTTGAAGCTTTCTTT. This codes for CASRQGGLEAFF.